This T cell receptor (beta chain) was sequenced in a study of preoperative IRX-2 immunotherapy in early breast cancer (dated by TCRdb to about 2019). Concerning this clone: Its antigen is still unknown. The record has no base qualities; no much larger clone is one base away.

The library was prepared using the immunoSEQ multiplex PCR assay. Drawn from immuneACCESS, this table holds only the in-frame rearrangements with V and J called that TCRdb kept. Clones are partly lost; checked studies trace under half to an unresolved V gene and leave the rest unexplained. Recorded for this sample are 90,000 to 100,000 clones; more than 80% of them occurred a single time. The ten largest clones represent about 2.1% of the sample. Interpreted using the paper, the treatment or condition label stands for: preoperative locoregional IRX-2 cytokine immunotherapy. The samples were obtained from a phase Ib study that tested preoperative, locoregional IRX-2 cytokine immunotherapy designed to prime immune responses. Donors were patients with early-stage breast cancer who received IRX-2 before surgery. The CDR3 runs 15 residues from the cysteine to the phenylalanine. The only DNA kept is the CDR3, 45 bases in frame from the first base. V is pared back by 1 base and J by 0 bases, with 7 bases lying between the germline termini. Via the germline V gene, CDR1 is LGHNT and CDR2 FRNRAP.

The receptor was isolated from a human donor with breast cancer. This chain is built from TRBV12-5 and TRBJ2-1; too little of a D gene remains to name it. The sequences come from tumor tissue, collected after IRX-2 immunotherapy. The DNA sequence is TGTGCTAGTGGTTTGGACTATTACTCCTACAATGAGCAGTTCTTC. It translates to CASGLDYYSYNEQFF.